A single sample gave rise to the 6 T cell receptor beta chains below, sequenced in a study of blood T cell repertoires in COVID-19. The repertoire was sequenced with immunoSEQ multiplex PCR; TCRdb's copy has only in-frame clones and lacks some. The table has 25,000 to 30,000 clones, roughly 85% seen once. Specimen: peripheral blood. Receptors originate from a human donor in a cohort sampled during active COVID-19.

This clone was counted between two and nine times. The rearrangement links TRBV6-2 or TRBV6-3 to TRBJ1-2; TRBD1 matches 7 bases. CDR3 length equals 12 residues. Looked up from germline, CDR1 is MNHEY and CDR2 is SVGEGT. The junction had 5 bases not matched to a gene; V was cut back by 5 bases and J by 8 bases. CDR3 nucleotides: TGTGCCAGCAGTCGACAGGGCTGGGGCTACACCTTC. Translating gives CASSRQGWGYTF.

V is TRBV14 and J is TRBJ2-1, with D possibly being TRBD2 (6 bases). V was shortened by 4 bases and J by 7 bases, with 11 bases between the two germline ends. The germline gives CDR1 SGHDN, CDR2 FVKESK. This CDR3 is built from 13 residues. CDR3 amino acids: CASSPRSGNEQFF. As DNA, the CDR3 is TGTGCCAGCAGCCCTCGGAGCGGGAATGAGCAGTTCTTC.

This clone was detected only once. This chain joins TRBV19 and TRBJ1-2; TRBD1 matches 8 bases. This CDR3 is 16 amino acids long. V shed 1 base, J shed 4 bases, and the junction held 8 bases outside the gene matches. Germline loops: CDR1 LNHDA, CDR2 SQIVND (reference sequence). In DNA form, the CDR3 reads TGTGCCAGTAGTATAGTTTCCGGGACAGGACTCTATGGCTACACCTTC. Translated, it gives CASSIVSGTGLYGYTF.

The rearrangement links TRBV11-2 to TRBJ2-1, with D unclear. The CDR3 has 12 amino acids. Germline CDR1 and CDR2: SGHAT and FQNNGV. The germline V and J ends were trimmed by 5 bases and 8 bases, with 10 bases remaining between them. The CDR3 protein is CASSKDTDEQFF. In DNA form, the CDR3 reads TGTGCCAGCAGCAAAGACACGGATGAGCAGTTCTTC.

The chain carries TRBV12-3 or TRBV12-4 and TRBJ1-4, with 9 bases lining up with TRBD1. This CDR3 comprises 13 residues. The J segment lost 6 bases and the V segment lost 7 bases, leaving 3 bases of the junction unmatched. This CDR3 reads CASTWTGDEKLFF. Here the CDR3 DNA reads TGTGCCAGCACCTGGACAGGGGATGAAAAACTGTTTTTT.

The chain links TRBV28 to TRBJ1-2, with TRBD1 matching over 7 bases. The V and J ends lost 5 bases and 8 bases, in that order; junction bases with no gene match: 5. The germline V gene has CDR1 MDHEN and CDR2 SYDVKM. The length of the CDR3 is 12 residues. DNA of the CDR3: TGTGCCAGCAGTACAGGGGATAGGGGCTACACCTTC. It specifies CASSTGDRGYTF.